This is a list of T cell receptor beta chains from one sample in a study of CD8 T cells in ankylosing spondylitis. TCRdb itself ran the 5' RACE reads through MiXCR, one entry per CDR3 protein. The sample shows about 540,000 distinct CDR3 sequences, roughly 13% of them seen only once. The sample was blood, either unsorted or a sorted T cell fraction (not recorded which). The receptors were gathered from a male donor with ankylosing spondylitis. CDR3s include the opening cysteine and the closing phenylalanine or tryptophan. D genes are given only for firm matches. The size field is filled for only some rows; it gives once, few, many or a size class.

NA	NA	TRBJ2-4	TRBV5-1	TGCGCCAGCAGGCCCACCCTGGACCAGCCAGAGTACTTC	CASRPTLDQPEYF
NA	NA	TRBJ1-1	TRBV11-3	TGTGCCAGCAGCTTAGGCGGGAGTATCCGGGTAAACACTGAAGCTTTCTTT	CASSLGGSIRVNTEAFF
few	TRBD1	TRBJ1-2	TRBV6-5	TGTGCCAGCAGTTACCCCGGACAGGGAGCTGATGGCTACACCTTC	CASSYPGQGADGYTF
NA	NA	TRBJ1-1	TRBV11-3	TGTGCCAGCAGCTGGAGGGCCGTGAACACTGAAGCTTTCTTT	CASSWRAVNTEAFF
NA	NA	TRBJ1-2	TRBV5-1	TGCGCCAGCAGCTTGGAAACAGCTAACTATGGCTACACCTTC	CASSLETANYGYTF
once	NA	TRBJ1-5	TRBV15	TGTGCCACCAGTAAGAGAATGACACGGTATAGCAATCAGCCCCAGCATTTT	CATSKRMTRYSNQPQHF
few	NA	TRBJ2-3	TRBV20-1	TGCAGTGCAAATAGACCCGTGGAAGGAGATACGCAGTATTTT	CSANRPVEGDTQYF
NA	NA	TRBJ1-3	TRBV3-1	TGTGCCAGCAGCCAAGGGACAGTCTTATTCTCTGGAAACACCATATATTTT	CASSQGTVLFSGNTIYF
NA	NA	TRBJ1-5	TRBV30	TGTGCCTGGAGTGCCTACCCTGGAGAACAGCCCCAGCATTTT	CAWSAYPGEQPQHF
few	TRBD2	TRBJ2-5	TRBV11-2	TGTGCCAGCAGCTTTACTAGCGGGATGGAGACCCAGTACTTC	CASSFTSGMETQYF
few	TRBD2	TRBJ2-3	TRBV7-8	TGTGCCAGCAGCTTAGCATCATCGGGGCGGGAGGGGGACCCAGATACGCAGTATTTT	CASSLASSGREGDPDTQYF
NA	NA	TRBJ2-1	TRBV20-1	TGCAGTGCTAGAGAAGCGGAACAAAGCTCCTACAATGAGCAGTTCTTC	CSAREAEQSSYNEQFF
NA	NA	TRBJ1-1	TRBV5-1	TGCGCCAGCAGCCCAACCGGGATAAACACTGAAGCTTTCTTT	CASSPTGINTEAFF
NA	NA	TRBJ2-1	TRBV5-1	TGCGCCAGCAGCTCGCGCCCCCTAGGGGGGGAGGCACAATTTGATGAGCAGTTCTTC	CASSSRPLGGEAQFDEQFF
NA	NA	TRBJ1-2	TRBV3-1	TGTGCCAGCAGCCAAAGACAGAGACTCTATGGCTACACCTTC	CASSQRQRLYGYTF
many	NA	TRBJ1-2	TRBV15	TGTGCCACCAGCAGAGCCAAGGGAGGCGACAGCCTATATGGCTACACCTTC	CATSRAKGGDSLYGYTF
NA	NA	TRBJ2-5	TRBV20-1	TGCAGTGCTAGAGATATGGGACTCCTCCAAGAGACCCAGTACTTC	CSARDMGLLQETQYF
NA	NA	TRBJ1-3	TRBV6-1	TGTGCCAGCAGCGCCGGACGGGCTGCTGGAAACACCATATATTTT	CASSAGRAAGNTIYF
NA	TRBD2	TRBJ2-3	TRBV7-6	TGTGCCAGCAGCCCGAGCGGGAGTCGTCCAGATACGCAGTATTTT	CASSPSGSRPDTQYF
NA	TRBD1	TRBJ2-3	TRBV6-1	TGTGCCAGCAGTGATACAGGGGGCGCAGATACGCAGTATTTT	CASSDTGGADTQYF